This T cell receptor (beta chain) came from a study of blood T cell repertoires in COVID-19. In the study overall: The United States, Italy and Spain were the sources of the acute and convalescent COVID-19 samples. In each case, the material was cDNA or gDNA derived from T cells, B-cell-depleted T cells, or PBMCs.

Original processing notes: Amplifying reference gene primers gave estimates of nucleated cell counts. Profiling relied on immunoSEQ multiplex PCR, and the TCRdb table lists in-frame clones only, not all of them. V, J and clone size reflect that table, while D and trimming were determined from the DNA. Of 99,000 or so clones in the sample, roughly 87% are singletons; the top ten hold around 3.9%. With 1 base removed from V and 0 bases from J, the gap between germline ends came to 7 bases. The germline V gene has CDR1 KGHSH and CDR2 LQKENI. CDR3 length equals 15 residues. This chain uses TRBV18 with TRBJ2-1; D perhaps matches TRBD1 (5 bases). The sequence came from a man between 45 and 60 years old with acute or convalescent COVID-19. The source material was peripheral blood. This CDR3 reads CASSPQGPSYNEQFF. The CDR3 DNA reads TGTGCCAGCTCACCACAGGGGCCCTCCTACAATGAGCAGTTCTTC. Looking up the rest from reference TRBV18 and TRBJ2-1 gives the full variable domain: NAGVMQNPRHLVRRRGQEARLRCSPMKGHSHVYWYRQLPEEGLKFMVYLQKENIIDESGMPKERFSAEFPKEGPSILRIQQVVRGDSAAYFCASSPQGPSYNEQFFGPGTRLTVL.